These 25 T cell receptor beta chains were all obtained from the same sample, sequenced in a study of T cell responses to AZD1222 COVID-19 vaccine. The method was immunoSEQ multiplex PCR; TCRdb's version includes in-frame clones alone and lacks a portion of them. The sample has tens of thousands of clones, 75% to 90% seen once. The source material was peripheral blood, sampled 28 days after the second AZD1222 dose. Receptors were obtained from an adult who received the AZD1222 COVID-19 vaccine.

The CDR3 protein is CASSESSGIGNNQPQHF. In DNA form, the CDR3 reads TGCGCCAGCAGTGAGTCATCTGGGATTGGGAACAATCAGCCCCAGCATTTT. The genes are TRBV10-2 and TRBJ1-5; no clear D. The CDR3 extends over 17 amino acids. Trimming pared 0 bases from V and 3 bases from J, leaving 15 bases between. Germline V CDR1 and CDR2: WSHSY, SAAADI.

The J gene is TRBJ2-7, the V gene TRBV5-1; TRBD2 might be the D (5 bases). Trimming took off 4 bases at V and 2 bases at J, with 10 bases between the two ends. CDR1 and CDR2 (germline): SGHRS, YFSETQ. This CDR3 is 13 amino acids long. The CDR3 bases are TGCGCCAGCAGCGCCCGGGGAACCTACGAGCAGTACTTC. Protein: CASSARGTYEQYF.

The J gene is TRBJ1-3, the V gene TRBV30; D gene ambiguous. V gave up 2 bases and J gave up 0 bases, with 11 bases separating them. In germline, CDR1 is GTSNPN, CDR2 SVGIG (reference sequence). The CDR3 is made up of 15 amino acids. CDR3 region: CAWSPTLRSGNTIYF. The CDR3 nucleotides are TGTGCCTGGAGTCCGACCCTCCGCTCTGGAAACACCATATATTTT.

The chain recombines TRBV15 with TRBJ2-7, with 10 bases identical to TRBD2. This CDR3 contains 20 residues. Germline-derived CDR1 and CDR2 are LNHNV and YYDKDF (reference sequence). With V trimmed by 0 bases and J by 6 bases, 20 bases remained unmatched. CDR3 in DNA: TGTGCCACCAGCAGAGATGTGGGGTTTCTGGACTTAGCGGGGGGAATCGAGCAGTACTTC. This gives the protein CATSRDVGFLDLAGGIEQYF.

The DNA of the CDR3 is TGTGCCAGCAGACCCCCAGGCCTAGGAGGAGATACGCAGTATTTT. Its translation is CASRPPGLGGDTQYF. The chain combines TRBV5-4 with TRBJ2-3, with D tentatively TRBD2 (5 bases). The V gene's germline CDR1 is SGHNT and CDR2 YYREEE (reference sequence). V lost 5 bases, J lost 5 bases, and 18 bases lay in between. This CDR3 comprises 15 residues.

This clone was seen a few times. This chain links TRBV28 with TRBJ2-7, with D tentatively TRBD1 (5 bases). Germline V gene data show CDR1 as MDHEN and CDR2 as SYDVKM. The CDR3 has 15 amino acids. Trimming removed 4 bases from V and 0 bases from J, with 13 bases in between. This CDR3 reads CASSSVQENSYEQYF. CDR3 nucleotides: TGTGCCAGCAGTTCCGTACAGGAAAACTCCTACGAGCAGTACTTC.

The chain couples TRBV10-3 to TRBJ2-2, with 9 positions matching TRBD1. Germline CDR1 and CDR2: ENHRY and SYGVKD. There are 14 residues in the CDR3. V was pared by 10 bases and J by 4 bases, with 7 bases of the junction left unmatched. The CDR3 DNA sequence: TGTGCCAACTCGCCGGACAGGGGCACCGGGGAGCTGTTTTTT. This sequence encodes CANSPDRGTGELFF.

The rearrangement links TRBV2 to TRBJ2-6; the D is unclear. Germline CDR1 and CDR2: SNHLY and FYNNEI. The V end was cut by 8 bases, the J end by 0 bases, with 14 bases between. This CDR3 comprises 16 residues. CDR3 DNA: TGTGCCAGCTCCGGAATAGTCAGCTCTGGGGCCAACGTCCTGACTTTC. Translated, it gives CASSGIVSSGANVLTF.

Only a few counts were recorded for this clone. The V and J genes are TRBV6-6 and TRBJ2-5; TRBD1 matches 9 bases. The junction had 3 bases not matched to a gene; V was cut back by 2 bases and J by 2 bases. CDR1 is MNHNY, CDR2 SVGAGI, per germline (reference sequence). This CDR3 comprises 15 residues. In nucleotides, the CDR3 is TGTGCCAGCAGTTACCCCGGGACAGGGCAAGAGACCCAGTACTTC. Translation: CASSYPGTGQETQYF.

This clone occurred a few times. The CDR3 sequence: CASSLVTANNSPLHF. CDR3 coding DNA: TGTGCCAGCAGCTTAGTGACAGCAAATAATTCACCCCTCCACTTT. The rearrangement links TRBV7-2 to TRBJ1-6; TRBD1 is a possible D gene (5 bases). The CDR3 runs 15 residues. Germline V gene sequence: CDR1 SGHTA, CDR2 FQGNSA. Trimming shortened V by 1 base and J by 5 bases, and 9 bases separated the two germline ends.

This sequence joins TRBV28 and TRBJ1-6; D perhaps matches TRBD1 (5 bases). Trimming removed 8 bases at V and 11 bases at J, with 13 bases between. The CDR3 spans 12 residues. Germline-derived CDR1 and CDR2 are MDHEN and SYDVKM. CDR3 coding DNA: TGTGCCAGCTGGAGGGGTCAACCACCCCTCCACTTT. Translated: CASWRGQPPLHF.

The chain is built from TRBV6-5 and TRBJ1-6; 8 bases align to TRBD1. The CDR3 is 15 residues long. V lost 2 bases and J lost 14; bases outside the gene matches: 11. In germline, CDR1 is MNHEY, CDR2 SVGAGI. This chain's CDR3 is CASSYGGTGLGALHF. As DNA, the CDR3 is TGTGCCAGCAGTTACGGTGGGACAGGACTTGGGGCCCTCCACTTT.

This sequence joins TRBV5-8 and TRBJ1-5, with no clear D. The CDR3 consists of 15 residues. The germline V and J ends were trimmed by 4 bases and 0 bases, with 11 bases remaining between them. Germline V gene lookup returns CDR1 SGHTS and CDR2 YDEGEE. CDR3: CASSPGIGSNQPQHF. The DNA of the CDR3 is TGTGCCAGCAGCCCCGGGATCGGTAGCAATCAGCCCCAGCATTTT.

The chain joins TRBV5-4 to TRBJ2-3; D is perhaps TRBD1 or TRBD2 (6 bases each). CDR1 is SGHNT, CDR2 YYREEE, per germline (reference sequence). This CDR3 has 15 amino acids. V was shortened by 2 bases and J by 6 bases, with 16 bases between the two germline ends. CDR3 protein: CASSLRGARWDTQYF. In nucleotides, the CDR3 is TGTGCCAGCAGCTTAAGGGGGGCCCGGTGGGATACGCAGTATTTT.

This clone has only one observation. The rearrangement links TRBV28 to TRBJ2-7; TRBD1 matches at 7 bases. Germline V gene lookup returns CDR1 MDHEN and CDR2 SYDVKM. The CDR3 spans 13 residues. The J segment lost 2 bases and the V segment lost 4 bases, leaving 2 bases of the junction unmatched. The chain's CDR3 is CASSSTGTYEQYF. Written as DNA, the CDR3 is TGTGCCAGCAGTTCGACAGGGACCTACGAGCAGTACTTC.

V and J are TRBV6-2 or TRBV6-3 and TRBJ2-2; weak D call: TRBD1 (7 bases). Trimming shortened V by 6 bases and J by 2 bases, and 16 bases separated the two germline ends. Germline values: CDR1 MNHEY, CDR2 SVGEGT. The CDR3 has 16 residues. CDR3 coding DNA: TGTGCCAGCAGCGTCGGCGGGACAGCTAACACCGGGGAGCTGTTTTTT. Translated: CASSVGGTANTGELFF.

The J gene is TRBJ2-3, the V gene TRBV3-1 (or the pseudogene TRBV3-2); possibly TRBD1 for D (6 bases). The germline gives CDR1 LGHDT, CDR2 YNNKEL (reference sequence). V lost 5 bases, J lost 1 base, and 10 bases lay in between. The CDR3 has 14 amino acids. This CDR3 is CASSGGRRTDTQYF. DNA of the CDR3: TGTGCCAGCAGCGGGGGCCGGCGCACAGATACGCAGTATTTT.

CDR3 DNA: TGTGCCAGCAGCCAAGTTGTCACCGGGGAGCTGTTTTTT. Translating gives CASSQVVTGELFF. V usage is TRBV3-1 (or the pseudogene TRBV3-2) and J usage is TRBJ2-2; D call uncertain. The germline V gene encodes CDR1 LGHDT and CDR2 YNNKEL (reference sequence). V was pared by 1 base and J by 4 bases, with 4 bases between. CDR3 length: 13 residues.

This clone was found a few times. The chain combines TRBV9 with TRBJ1-4; no firm D call. This CDR3 has 15 residues. Looked up from germline, CDR1 is SGDLS and CDR2 is YYNGEE. The germline V and J ends were trimmed by 0 bases and 8 bases, with 14 bases remaining between them. This CDR3 is CASSVGTLLGEKLFF. The CDR3 DNA reads TGTGCCAGCAGCGTAGGTACTTTGTTGGGGGAAAAACTGTTTTTT.

This clone occurred once. The chain links TRBV7-2 to TRBJ1-3; perhaps TRBD1 as D (5 bases). Between the trimmed V and J ends, which lost 6 bases and 0 bases, there was a span of 15 bases. Germline values: CDR1 SGHTA, CDR2 FQGNSA. The CDR3 runs to 16 residues. The CDR3 is CASSPQGRYSGNTIYF. The DNA of the CDR3 is TGTGCCAGCAGTCCTCAGGGACGCTACTCTGGAAACACCATATATTTT.

V and J are TRBV18 and TRBJ2-2, with D tentatively TRBD2 (6 bases). CDR1 and CDR2 from the germline V gene are KGHSH and LQKENI. Deletions cut 2 bases from V and 6 bases from J, with 19 bases between. The CDR3 has 17 amino acids. CDR3 DNA sequence: TGTGCCAGCTCACCAGTACTAGCCCTCGGCCATTCCGGGGAGCTGTTTTTT. Translation gives CASSPVLALGHSGELFF.

In this sample, this clone turned up once. The V and J genes are TRBV11-2 and TRBJ1-2, with a weak D call TRBD1 (5 bases). Germline lookup yields CDR1 SGHAT and CDR2 FQNNGV. V was trimmed by 2 bases and J by 4 bases, leaving 17 bases between them. The CDR3 extends over 16 amino acids. CDR3 region: CASSLQAASGGYGYTF. CDR3 coding DNA: TGTGCCAGCAGCTTACAGGCCGCCAGTGGGGGCTATGGCTACACCTTC.

V and J are TRBV25-1 and TRBJ1-2; D gene ambiguous. The CDR3 has 13 amino acids. Germline V gives CDR1 MGHDK, CDR2 SYGVNS. The germline V and J ends were trimmed by 3 bases and 4 bases, with 9 bases remaining between them. The CDR3 is CASSDTARYGYTF. As DNA, the CDR3 is TGTGCCAGCAGTGATACGGCACGCTATGGCTACACCTTC.

The V call is TRBV3-1 (or the pseudogene TRBV3-2), the J call TRBJ2-2; D not certain. CDR1 and CDR2 (germline): LGHDT, YNNKEL (reference sequence). This CDR3 is 14 amino acids long. Between the trimmed V and J ends, which lost 3 bases and 6 bases, there was a span of 11 bases. The CDR3: CASSHVSRAGELFF. In nucleotides, the CDR3 is TGTGCCAGCAGCCATGTCAGCCGAGCCGGGGAGCTGTTTTTT.

This clone turned up a few times. The chain employs TRBV29-1 and TRBJ1-1, with 7 bases fitting TRBD1. This CDR3 is 12 amino acids long. Germline CDR1 SQVTM, CDR2 ANQGSEA. V lost 3 bases and J lost 11; bases outside the gene matches: 9. CDR3 nucleotide sequence: TGCAGCGTTGAGGAGGGGGCGGGTGTGGCTTTCTTT. Protein sequence: CSVEEGAGVAFF.